This TCR beta chain was sequenced during a study of a mutant IDH1 vaccine in newly diagnosed glioma. The wider study: Vaccination followed radiotherapy alone by 4-6 weeks, or accompanied temozolomide cycles. Mean patient age was about 40 years; approximately 62% were male and about 40% female.

Germline trimming cut 4 bases from V and 4 bases from J; bases unmatched to any gene: 9. The CDR3 consists of 17 residues. CDR1 SGHRS and CDR2 YFSETQ come from the germline V gene. As regards this clone: Its antigen remains unknown.

Time point indicated: week 23, last vaccination. With topical imiquimod, each dose of the vaccine consisted of 300 ug of mutant IDH1 20-mer peptide. Astrocytomas found in donors were new, WHO grade 3 or 4, IDH1-mutant and ATRX-lost. The repertoire was sequenced with immunoSEQ multiplex PCR; TCRdb's copy has only in-frame clones and lacks some. Among around 54,000 clones listed, over 80% were seen once. The sequences come from PBMCs, collected from a glioma patient whose treatment included an IDH1 peptide vaccine. This TCR came from a man aged 40-50 years with glioma. The chain uses TRBV5-1 and TRBJ2-5, with 14 bases lining up with TRBD2. CDR3 region: CASSAGLAGGFGETQYF. In DNA form, the CDR3 reads TGCGCCAGCAGCGCCGGACTAGCGGGAGGATTCGGAGAGACCCAGTACTTC.